The 32 T cell receptor beta chains presented below share a single source sample, sequenced in a study of cytomegalovirus exposure and HLA in healthy donors. The PCR had 60 Vbeta and 13 Jbeta primers. Method: immunoSEQ multiplex PCR; TCRdb's copy keeps in-frame clones and lacks some. The table lists over 75,000 clones. The sample consisted of PBMCs. These receptor sequences come from a man aged 50 to 59 in good health and CMV-seronegative.

The chain combines TRBV7-6 with TRBJ1-3, with TRBD1 identical over 9 bases. The CDR3 sequence is 15 residues long. J gave up 0 bases and V 6 bases, and 3 bases lay outside the gene matches. CDR1 SGHVS and CDR2 FNYEAQ come from the germline V gene. This CDR3 is CASRQTGGSGNTIYF. The CDR3 bases are TGTGCCAGCAGGCAGACAGGGGGCTCTGGAAACACCATATATTTT.

This CDR3 is CASKGTGTLYTGELFF. In DNA, the CDR3 is TGTGCCAGCAAGGGGACAGGGACATTATACACCGGGGAGCTGTTTTTT. The chain uses TRBV2 and TRBJ2-2; 9 bases line up with TRBD1. The V gene end was trimmed by 7 bases and the J gene end by 3 bases; junction bases not matched to a gene: 9. The germline V gene has CDR1 SNHLY and CDR2 FYNNEI. The CDR3 runs 16 residues.

The chain links TRBV5-6 to TRBJ1-6, with 9 bases fitting TRBD1. CDR3 size: 16 residues. Trimming took 3 bases from V and 11 from J; bases not matched to a gene: 12. Germline V CDR1 and CDR2: SGHDT, YYEEEE. CDR3 sequence: CASSSKVRDRVPPLHF. The CDR3 DNA is TGTGCCAGCAGCTCAAAAGTACGGGACAGGGTTCCACCCCTCCACTTT. The variable domain in full, with the rest retrieved from reference TRBV5-6 and TRBJ1-6, is DAGVTQSPTHLIKTRGQQVTLRCSPKSGHDTVSWYQQALGQGPQFIFQYYEEEERQRGNFPDRFSGHQFPNYSSELNVNALLLGDSALYLCASSSKVRDRVPPLHFGNGTRLTVT.

V gene TRBV4-1 combines with J gene TRBJ2-5; TRBD1 matches at 8 bases. The V gene's germline CDR1 is MGHRA and CDR2 YSYEKL. The CDR3 contains 15 residues. Trimming at V came to 0 bases and at J to 0 bases, leaving 0 bases not matched to a gene. CDR3 in DNA: TGCGCCAGCAGCCAAGAGGACAGGGACCAAGAGACCCAGTACTTC. It codes for CASSQEDRDQETQYF.

J is TRBJ2-1 and V is TRBV13; D possibly corresponds to TRBD1 (6 bases). The V gene lost 4 bases and the J gene lost 5 bases, with 18 bases spanning the gap. Germline assignment: CDR1 PRHDT and CDR2 FYEKMQ (reference sequence). The CDR3 covers 16 residues. The DNA of the CDR3 is TGTGCCAGCAGCTCTGACAGGTTAATCACCAACAATGAGCAGTTCTTC. Translating it yields CASSSDRLITNNEQFF.

The chain links TRBV5-1 to TRBJ1-2, with 8 bases fitting TRBD1. V dropped 3 bases and J dropped 6; count of bases not matched to a gene: 4. The CDR3 is made up of 13 amino acids. Looked up from germline, CDR1 is SGHRS and CDR2 is YFSETQ. In nucleotides, the CDR3 is TGCGCCAGCAGCTACGGACAGGGAGATGGCTACACCTTC. This encodes CASSYGQGDGYTF.

The chain couples TRBV7-2 to TRBJ2-5, with a weak D call TRBD1 (5 bases). This CDR3 region has 14 residues. Deletions cut 1 base from V and 5 bases from J, with 11 bases between. Per germline, CDR1 SGHTA and CDR2 FQGNSA. The CDR3 here is CASSLGQGTETQYF. CDR3 nucleotides: TGTGCCAGCAGCTTAGGGCAGGGTACGGAGACCCAGTACTTC.

This chain links TRBV5-1 with TRBJ1-6, with 8 bases that match TRBD1. Germline trimming cut 4 bases from V and 9 bases from J; bases unmatched to any gene: 15. Germline lookup yields CDR1 SGHRS and CDR2 YFSETQ. The CDR3 is made up of 17 amino acids. In DNA form, the CDR3 reads TGCGCCAGCAGCGTGGGGCACCTGGACAGGGAAGCTTCACCCCTCCACTTT. The encoded protein is CASSVGHLDREASPLHF.

This chain uses TRBV5-8 with TRBJ2-7; no clear D gene. The germline V gene has CDR1 SGHTS and CDR2 YDEGEE. The V end lost 2 bases, the J end lost 2 bases, and 11 bases lay between the germline ends. CDR3 size: 14 residues. CDR3 bases: TGTGCCAGCAGCTTCCTGTTGGTAGCCTACGAGCAGTACTTC. It yields the protein CASSFLLVAYEQYF.

This rearrangement joins TRBV5-1 to TRBJ2-1; TRBD2 agrees at 8 bases. This CDR3 is built from 15 residues. V was pared by 0 bases and J by 5 bases, with 4 bases of the junction left unmatched. Germline V gives CDR1 SGHRS, CDR2 YFSETQ. CDR3 in amino acids: CASSLALAGHNEQFF. The DNA for the CDR3 is TGCGCCAGCAGCTTGGCCCTAGCGGGCCACAATGAGCAGTTCTTC.

This chain joins TRBV4-1 and TRBJ2-7; TRBD1 matches at 10 bases. The CDR3 is made up of 15 amino acids. J gave up 1 base and V 4 bases, and 4 bases lay outside the gene matches. From germline, CDR1 is MGHRA and CDR2 YSYEKL. The CDR3 region is CASSPRQGASYEQYF. The CDR3 nucleotides are TGCGCCAGCAGCCCCCGACAGGGGGCTTCCTACGAGCAGTACTTC.

A word on this clone: One end of the junction fails to match germline, which may point to a read error. The chain joins TRBV11-1 to TRBJ2-1; no clear D gene. CDR1 is SGHAT, CDR2 FQDESV, per germline (reference sequence). The CDR3 runs to 13 residues. The CDR3 region is CASRLGLSERQFF. In DNA, the CDR3 is TGTGCCAGCAGATTAGGCCTCTCGGAGAGGCAGTTCTTC.

The rearrangement links TRBV2 to TRBJ2-1; weak D call: TRBD1 (5 bases). CDR3 length equals 14 residues. Germline CDR1 reads SNHLY; CDR2 reads FYNNEI. The germline V and J ends were trimmed by 0 bases and 2 bases, with 5 bases remaining between them. This CDR3 is CASSEARAYNEQFF. For the CDR3, the DNA is TGTGCCAGCAGTGAAGCCAGGGCCTACAATGAGCAGTTCTTC.

This chain joins TRBV6-5 and TRBJ1-5; unclear D gene. Trimming removed 0 bases from V and 0 bases from J, with 6 bases in between. CDR1 is MNHEY, CDR2 SVGAGI, per germline. The length of the CDR3 is 15 residues. The CDR3 spells CASSYSYFSNQPQHF. The CDR3, as DNA: TGTGCCAGCAGTTACTCTTACTTTAGCAATCAGCCCCAGCATTTT.

This chain uses TRBV6-5 with TRBJ1-6; 7 bases agree with TRBD1. There are 13 residues in the CDR3. V gave up 7 bases and J gave up 10 bases; unmatched junction bases: 7. CDR1 is MNHEY and CDR2 is SVGAGI in the germline V gene. The CDR3 protein is CASTQGGGSPLHF. The CDR3 DNA sequence: TGTGCCAGCACCCAGGGGGGCGGCTCACCCCTCCACTTT.

The CDR3 nucleotides are TGTGCCAGCAGTCTGGCTATGAGGGAGCGGGGATCCTACGAGCAGTACTTC. Translating it yields CASSLAMRERGSYEQYF. This sequence joins TRBV28 and TRBJ2-7; 7 nucleotides line up with TRBD2. Germline trimming cut 5 bases from V and 1 base from J; bases unmatched to any gene: 14. The germline CDR1 and CDR2 sequences are MDHEN and SYDVKM. The CDR3 length is 17 residues.

The chain uses TRBV19 and TRBJ1-3; the D is unclear. The CDR3 extends over 15 amino acids. Trimming cost V 1 base and J 0 bases, with 7 bases left between them. Germline V lookup: CDR1 LNHDA, CDR2 SQIVND (reference sequence). The CDR3 DNA is TGTGCCAGTAGTATAGGCGGGTACTCTGGAAACACCATATATTTT. Translating it yields CASSIGGYSGNTIYF.

V is TRBV4-1 and J is TRBJ2-1; TRBD1 matches at 7 bases. The CDR3 extends over 19 amino acids. V shed 5 bases and J 1 base; nucleotides not matched to a gene: 17. Looked up from germline, CDR1 is MGHRA and CDR2 is YSYEKL. As DNA, the CDR3 is TGCGCCAGCAGCGGGTTCAAACAGGGGTGGATGAAGTCCTACAATGAGCAGTTCTTC. This encodes CASSGFKQGWMKSYNEQFF.

The chain links TRBV18 to TRBJ2-1; D remains unclear. Trimming pared 2 bases from V and 2 bases from J, leaving 13 bases between. The CDR3 loop spans 16 amino acids. The germline V gene encodes CDR1 KGHSH and CDR2 LQKENI. Here the CDR3 reads CASSPRTSQTYNEQFF. The CDR3 nucleotides read TGTGCCAGCTCACCAAGAACCAGTCAAACCTACAATGAGCAGTTCTTC.

Notes on this clone: One junction end disagrees with the germline gene, perhaps due to a read error. The chain carries TRBV7-2 and TRBJ2-7; D perhaps matches TRBD2 (5 bases). From germline, CDR1 is SGHTA and CDR2 FQGNSA. The length of the CDR3 is 13 residues. CDR3 nucleotide sequence: TGTGCCAGCAGCTTAGGTCGAGGGTACGGGCAGTACTTC. This codes for CASSLGRGYGQYF.

The genes are TRBV20-1 and TRBJ1-1; D gene ambiguous. Trimming took off 6 bases at V and 7 bases at J, with 9 bases between the two ends. The CDR3 runs 10 residues. CDR1 is DFQATT and CDR2 is SNEGSKA in the germline V gene (reference sequence). The CDR3 is CSALSSEAFF. CDR3 sequence (DNA): TGCAGTGCGCTAAGTAGTGAAGCTTTCTTT.

The rearrangement uses TRBV19 and TRBJ1-5, with unresolved D. This CDR3 region has 14 residues. V gave up 5 bases and J gave up 0 bases, with 8 bases separating them. Germline CDR1 reads LNHDA; CDR2 reads SQIVND (reference sequence). The CDR3 sequence is CASSLTVSNQPQHF. CDR3 bases: TGTGCCAGTAGTCTAACAGTTAGCAATCAGCCCCAGCATTTT.

The rearrangement links TRBV6-5 to TRBJ2-3, with 7 bases matching TRBD2. There are 15 residues in the CDR3. Per germline, CDR1 MNHEY and CDR2 SVGAGI. The V segment lost 1 base and the J segment 3 bases; nucleotides outside the gene matches: 4. In DNA, the CDR3 is TGTGCCAGCAGTTACTTGGGCGGGGGTACAGATACGCAGTATTTT. Translated: CASSYLGGGTDTQYF.

The chain employs TRBV11-2 and TRBJ1-1; 7 bases match TRBD1. Germline-derived CDR1 and CDR2 are SGHAT and FQNNGV. V shed 4 bases, J shed 7 bases, and the junction held 15 bases outside the gene matches. The CDR3 loop spans 16 amino acids. For the CDR3, the DNA is TGTGCCAGCAGCTCCACGGTTTGGCGGACAGGCTTTGAAGCTTTCTTT. It encodes CASSSTVWRTGFEAFF.

This rearrangement joins TRBV28 to TRBJ2-1, with 7 bases aligning to TRBD1. Germline V gene data show CDR1 as MDHEN and CDR2 as SYDVKM. This CDR3 has 19 amino acids. The junction had 18 bases not matched to a gene; V was cut back by 5 bases and J by 2 bases. The CDR3 DNA is TGTGCCAGCAGTCCCCCTCCCCCCTGGTACAGGGGCCCCTACAATGAGCAGTTCTTC. Translating it yields CASSPPPPWYRGPYNEQFF.

The chain joins TRBV5-1 to TRBJ2-5; D possibly corresponds to TRBD2 (5 bases). V lost 2 bases to trimming and J lost 4 bases, with 9 bases between them. The CDR3 runs to 13 residues. In germline, CDR1 is SGHRS, CDR2 YFSETQ. The CDR3 spells CASSFGGSETQYF. The CDR3 DNA sequence: TGCGCCAGCAGCTTCGGCGGGTCAGAGACCCAGTACTTC.

The chain couples TRBV4-3 to TRBJ2-3, with 13 bases that match TRBD2. CDR1 is LGHNA and CDR2 is YSLEER in the germline V gene. The CDR3 loop spans 16 amino acids. Losses at the gene ends were 0 bases for V and 4 bases for J; bases not matched to a gene: 1. The CDR3 protein is CASSQETSGGPDTQYF. The CDR3 bases are TGCGCCAGCAGCCAAGAGACTAGCGGGGGGCCAGATACGCAGTATTTT.

The genes are TRBV5-8 and TRBJ1-1; the match to TRBD1 covers 11 bases. Looked up from germline, CDR1 is SGHTS and CDR2 is YDEGEE. Trimming removed 4 bases from V and 5 bases from J; junction bases left unmatched: 7. This CDR3 spans 15 amino acids. CDR3 DNA sequence: TGTGCCAGCAGCGAGGACAGGGGGCGGTGGACTGAAGCTTTCTTT. It codes for CASSEDRGRWTEAFF.

This sequence joins TRBV28 and TRBJ2-2; 8 bases fit TRBD1. With V trimmed by 4 bases and J by 5 bases, 6 bases remained unmatched. This CDR3 has 15 residues. The germline V gene encodes CDR1 MDHEN and CDR2 SYDVKM. Here the CDR3 DNA reads TGTGCCAGCAGTTCACCGGGACAGGTGACCGGGGAGCTGTTTTTT. Protein product: CASSSPGQVTGELFF.

The chain joins TRBV30 to TRBJ2-7; TRBD1 agrees at 8 bases. Germline lookup yields CDR1 GTSNPN and CDR2 SVGIG (reference sequence). After removal of 2 bases from V and 5 bases from J, the junction contained 5 bases not matched to a gene. CDR3 length: 13 amino acids. The CDR3, as DNA: TGTGCCTGGAGTTTGGGACAGGTCCACGAGCAGTACTTC. It encodes CAWSLGQVHEQYF.

The chain employs TRBV11-3 and TRBJ2-7, with 7 bases fitting TRBD1. Germline trimming cut 6 bases from V and 1 base from J; bases unmatched to any gene: 6. The CDR3 runs to 14 residues. Germline CDR1 SGHNT, CDR2 YENEEA. The CDR3 DNA reads as TGTGCCAGCAGTCGGGACAGCCAATCCTACGAGCAGTACTTC. Its translation: CASSRDSQSYEQYF. The full variable domain, completed using reference TRBV11-3 and TRBJ2-7, is EAGVVQSPRYKIIEKKQPVAFWCNPISGHNTLYWYLQNLGQGPELLIRYENEEAVDDSQLPKDRFSAERLKGVDSTLKIQPAELGDSAVYLCASSRDSQSYEQYFGPGTRLTVT.

The J gene is TRBJ2-7, the V gene TRBV11-2; tentative D call: TRBD1 (5 bases). Germline V lookup: CDR1 SGHAT, CDR2 FQNNGV. The CDR3 spans 16 residues. The V end lost 4 bases, the J end lost 5 bases, and 21 bases lay between the germline ends. The CDR3 loop is CASSSTSGGKGNEQYF. The CDR3 DNA is TGTGCCAGCAGCTCCACATCGGGTGGAAAGGGGAACGAGCAGTACTTC.